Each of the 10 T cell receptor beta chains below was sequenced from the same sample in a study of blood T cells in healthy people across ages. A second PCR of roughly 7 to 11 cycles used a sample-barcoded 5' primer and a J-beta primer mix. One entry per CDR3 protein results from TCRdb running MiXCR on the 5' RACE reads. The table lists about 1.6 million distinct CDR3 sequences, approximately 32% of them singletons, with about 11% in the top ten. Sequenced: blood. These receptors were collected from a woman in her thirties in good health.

The CDR3 spells CASSPRYGVATNEKLFF. CDR3 DNA: TGTGCCAGCAGCCCCCGTTACGGGGTTGCAACTAATGAAAAACTGTTTTTT. V and J are TRBV9 and TRBJ1-4; D call uncertain. The CDR3 loop spans 17 amino acids. Germline V gives CDR1 SGDLS, CDR2 YYNGEE. V was pared by 4 bases and J by 0 bases, with 16 bases between. The full variable domain, in which reference TRBV9 and TRBJ1-4 provide the parts outside the CDR3, is DSGVTQTPKHLITATGQRVTLRCSPRSGDLSVYWYQQSLDQGLQFLIQYYNGEERAKGNILERFSAQQFPDLHSELNLSSLELGDSALYFCASSPRYGVATNEKLFFGSGTQLSVL.

The DNA for the CDR3 is TGTGCCGCTCGAGCCGGAGCGAACACCGGGGAGCTGTTTTTT. This sequence encodes CAARAGANTGELFF. V gene TRBV6-6 combines with J gene TRBJ2-2; D is unclear. The CDR3 is 14 residues long. Deletions cut 11 bases from V and 0 bases from J, with 13 bases between. Looked up from germline, CDR1 is MNHNY and CDR2 is SVGAGI (reference sequence).

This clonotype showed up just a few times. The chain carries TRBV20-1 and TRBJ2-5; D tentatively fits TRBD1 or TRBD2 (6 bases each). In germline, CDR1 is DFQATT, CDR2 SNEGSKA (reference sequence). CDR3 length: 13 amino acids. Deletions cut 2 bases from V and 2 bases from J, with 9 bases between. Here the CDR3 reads CSARRGVQETQYF. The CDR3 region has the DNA TGCAGTGCTAGAAGGGGGGTGCAAGAGACCCAGTACTTC.

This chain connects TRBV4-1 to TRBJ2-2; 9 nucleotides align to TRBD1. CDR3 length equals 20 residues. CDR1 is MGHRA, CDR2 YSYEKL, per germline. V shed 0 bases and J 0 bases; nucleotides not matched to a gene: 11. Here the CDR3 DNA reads TGCGCCAGCAGCCAAGATTTGACGAGGACAGGGGTCTCGAACACCGGGGAGCTGTTTTTT. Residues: CASSQDLTRTGVSNTGELFF.

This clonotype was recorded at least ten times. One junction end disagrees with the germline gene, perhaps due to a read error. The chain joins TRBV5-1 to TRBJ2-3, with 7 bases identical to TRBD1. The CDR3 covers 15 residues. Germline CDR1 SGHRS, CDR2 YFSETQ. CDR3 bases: TGTGCCAGCAGCTTGGGACAGACTAGCACAGATACGCAGTATTTT. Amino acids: CASSLGQTSTDTQYF.

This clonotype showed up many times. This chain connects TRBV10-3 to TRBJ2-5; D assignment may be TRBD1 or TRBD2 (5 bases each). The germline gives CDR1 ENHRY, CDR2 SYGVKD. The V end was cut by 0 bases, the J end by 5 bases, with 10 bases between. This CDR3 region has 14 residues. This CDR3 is CAISESEWGETQYF. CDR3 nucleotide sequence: TGTGCCATCAGTGAGTCGGAATGGGGGGAGACCCAGTACTTC.

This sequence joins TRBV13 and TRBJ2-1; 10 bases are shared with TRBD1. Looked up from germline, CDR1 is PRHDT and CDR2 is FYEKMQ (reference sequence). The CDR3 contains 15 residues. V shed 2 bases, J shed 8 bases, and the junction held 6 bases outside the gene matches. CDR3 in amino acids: CASSLQGTGEDEQFF. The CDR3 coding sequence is TGTGCCAGCAGCTTACAAGGGACAGGGGAGGATGAGCAGTTCTTC.

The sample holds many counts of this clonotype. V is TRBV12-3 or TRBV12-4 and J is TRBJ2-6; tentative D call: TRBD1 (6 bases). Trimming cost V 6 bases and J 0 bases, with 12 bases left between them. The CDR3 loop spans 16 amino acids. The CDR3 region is CASSNGQTSGANVLTF. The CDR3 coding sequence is TGTGCCAGCAGCAATGGACAGACCTCTGGGGCCAACGTCCTGACTTTC.

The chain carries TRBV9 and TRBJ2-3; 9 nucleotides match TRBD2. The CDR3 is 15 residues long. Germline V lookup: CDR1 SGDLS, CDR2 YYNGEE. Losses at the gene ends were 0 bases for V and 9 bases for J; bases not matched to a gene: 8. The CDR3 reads CASSVGDLAGDTQYF. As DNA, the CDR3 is TGTGCCAGCAGCGTAGGGGATTTAGCGGGAGACACGCAGTATTTT.

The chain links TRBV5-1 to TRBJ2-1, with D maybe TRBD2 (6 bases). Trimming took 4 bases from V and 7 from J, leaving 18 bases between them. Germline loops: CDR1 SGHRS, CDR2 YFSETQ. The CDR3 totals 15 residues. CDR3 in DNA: TGCGCCAGCAGCCACCTGGACTACTCGCCAAATGAGCAGTTCTTC. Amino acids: CASSHLDYSPNEQFF.